This section outlines one T cell receptor (beta chain) sequence together with its context. This sample was taken from a study of cytomegalovirus exposure and HLA in healthy donors. The J segment lost 3 bases and the V segment lost 3 bases, leaving 5 bases of the junction unmatched. The CDR3 has 15 amino acids. Germline V gives CDR1 GTSNPN, CDR2 SVGIG (reference sequence). Sequencing used immunoSEQ multiplex PCR; TCRdb keeps in-frame clones, though not all of them. The table shows tens of thousands of clones, with 94% occurring only once. This rearrangement joins TRBV30 to TRBJ2-3, with 11 bases matching TRBD2. This sequence originates from a young woman in good health and CMV-seropositive. The sample consisted of PBMCs. The CDR3 region is CAWRLAGVLTDTQYF. The CDR3 bases are TGTGCCTGGAGACTAGCGGGAGTTCTTACAGATACGCAGTATTTT.